This TCR beta chain was identified during a study of Graves' ophthalmopathy and Graves' hyperthyroidism. Study context: Peripheral blood sampling preceded any treatment and occurred at initial diagnosis.

Exclusion applied to patients with other autoimmune diseases, uncontrolled infections, pregnancy or lactation. Ten or more counts support this clonotype. RNA transcripts served as template for amplifying TCR beta CDR3 sequences. HTBI-primed RT-PCR formed the first round, and a multiplex PCR formed the second. TCRdb passed the multiplex PCR reads through MiXCR, listing each CDR3 protein once. The data show 200,000 to 250,000 distinct CDR3 sequences, roughly 21% seen once. The CDR3 runs 15 residues. V gave up 2 bases and J gave up 6 bases, with 17 bases separating them. The germline V gene has CDR1 MDHEN and CDR2 SYDVKM.

This receptor was obtained from a woman aged 45-65 years with Graves' ophthalmopathy. The chain has TRBV28 and TRBJ2-7; the D gene is possibly TRBD1 (6 bases). The sample comprised peripheral blood. CDR3 residues: CASSLPGDLVGEQYF. CDR3 coding DNA: TGTGCCAGCAGTTTACCAGGGGATCTGGTGGGCGAGCAGTACTTC.